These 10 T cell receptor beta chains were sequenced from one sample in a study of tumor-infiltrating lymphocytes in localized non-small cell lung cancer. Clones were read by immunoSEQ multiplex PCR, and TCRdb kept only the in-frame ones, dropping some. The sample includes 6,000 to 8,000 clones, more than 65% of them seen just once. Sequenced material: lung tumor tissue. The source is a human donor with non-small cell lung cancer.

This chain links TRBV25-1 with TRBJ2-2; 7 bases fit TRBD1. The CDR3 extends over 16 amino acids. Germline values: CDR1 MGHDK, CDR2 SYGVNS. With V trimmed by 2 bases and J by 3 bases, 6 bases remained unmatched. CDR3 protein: CASSESRDSYTGELFF. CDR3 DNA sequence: TGTGCCAGCAGTGAAAGTCGGGACAGCTACACCGGGGAGCTGTTTTTT.

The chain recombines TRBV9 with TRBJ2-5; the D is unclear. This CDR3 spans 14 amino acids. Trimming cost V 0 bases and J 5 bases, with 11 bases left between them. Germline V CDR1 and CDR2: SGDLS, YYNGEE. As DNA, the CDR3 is TGTGCCAGCAGCGTAGATGGTTCCGGGGAGACCCAGTACTTC. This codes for CASSVDGSGETQYF.

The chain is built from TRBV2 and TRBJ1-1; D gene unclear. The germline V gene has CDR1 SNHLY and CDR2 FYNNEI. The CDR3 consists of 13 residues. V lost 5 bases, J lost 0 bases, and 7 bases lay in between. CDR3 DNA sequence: TGTGCCAGCAGTCTTGACTTGAACACTGAAGCTTTCTTT. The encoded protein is CASSLDLNTEAFF.

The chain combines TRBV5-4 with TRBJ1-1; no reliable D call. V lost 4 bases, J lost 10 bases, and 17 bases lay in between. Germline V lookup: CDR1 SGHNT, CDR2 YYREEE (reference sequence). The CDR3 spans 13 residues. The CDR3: CASSPGLASRAFF. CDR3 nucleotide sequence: TGTGCCAGCAGCCCGGGATTAGCGTCAAGAGCTTTCTTT.

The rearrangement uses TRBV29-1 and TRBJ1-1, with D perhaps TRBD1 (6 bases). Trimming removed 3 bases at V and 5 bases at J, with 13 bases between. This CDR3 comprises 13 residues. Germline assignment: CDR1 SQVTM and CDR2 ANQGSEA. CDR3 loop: CSVDKGEGTEAFF. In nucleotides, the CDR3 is TGCAGCGTTGATAAGGGGGAAGGTACTGAAGCTTTCTTT. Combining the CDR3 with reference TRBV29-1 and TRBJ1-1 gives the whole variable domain SAVISQKPSRDICQRGTSLTIQCQVDSQVTMMFWYRQQPGQSLTLIATANQGSEATYESGFVIDKFPISRPNLTFSTLTVSNMSPEDSSIYLCSVDKGEGTEAFFGQGTRLTVV.

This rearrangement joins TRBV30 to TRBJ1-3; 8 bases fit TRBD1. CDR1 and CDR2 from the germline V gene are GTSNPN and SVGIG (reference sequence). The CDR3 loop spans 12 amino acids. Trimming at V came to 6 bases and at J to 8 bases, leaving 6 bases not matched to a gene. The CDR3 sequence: CACRTGTDTIYF. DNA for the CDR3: TGTGCCTGTCGGACAGGGACGGACACCATATATTTT.

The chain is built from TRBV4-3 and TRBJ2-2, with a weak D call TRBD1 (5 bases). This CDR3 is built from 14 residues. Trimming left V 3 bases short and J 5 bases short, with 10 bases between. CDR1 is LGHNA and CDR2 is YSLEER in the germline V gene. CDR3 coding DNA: TGCGCCAGCAGCCAGGTAACAGGAACCGGGGAGCTGTTTTTT. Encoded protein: CASSQVTGTGELFF.

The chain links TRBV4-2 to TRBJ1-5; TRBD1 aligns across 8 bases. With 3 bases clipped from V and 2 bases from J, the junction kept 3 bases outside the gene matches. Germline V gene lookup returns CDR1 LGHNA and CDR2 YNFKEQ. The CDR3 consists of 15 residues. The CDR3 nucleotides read TGTGCCAGCAGCCATGTGGACAGGGGCAATCAGCCCCAGCATTTT. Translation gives CASSHVDRGNQPQHF.

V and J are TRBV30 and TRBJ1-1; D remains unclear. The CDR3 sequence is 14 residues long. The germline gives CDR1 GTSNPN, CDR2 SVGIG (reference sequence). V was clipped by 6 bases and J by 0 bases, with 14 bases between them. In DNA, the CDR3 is TGTGCCTGCACAAAGCGGAACTTGAACACTGAAGCTTTCTTT. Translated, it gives CACTKRNLNTEAFF.

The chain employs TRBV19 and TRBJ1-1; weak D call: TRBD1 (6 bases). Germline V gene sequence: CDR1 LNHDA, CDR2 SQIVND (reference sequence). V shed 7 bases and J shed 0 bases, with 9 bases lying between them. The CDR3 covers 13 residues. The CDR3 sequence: CASIRQVNTEAFF. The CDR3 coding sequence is TGTGCCAGTATCAGACAGGTGAACACTGAAGCTTTCTTT.